These 6 T cell receptor beta chains share one sample of origin, sequenced in a study of T cells in Graves' hyperthyroidism and ophthalmopathy. There were TCR beta CDR3 regions amplified from RNA transcripts. HTBI primers were used for first-round RT-PCR of the TCR CDR3. TCRdb redid the calling of the multiplex PCR reads with MiXCR, one entry per CDR3 protein. The repertoire holds approximately 200,000 distinct CDR3 sequences, around 19% seen once, with around 47% in the top ten. Sequenced input: blood. The receptors stem from a man aged 35-49 years with Graves' hyperthyroidism.

In its sample, this clonotype was seen many times. J is TRBJ2-1 and V is TRBV12-3 or TRBV12-4; a weak D match, TRBD2 (6 bases). This CDR3 contains 13 residues. The V gene lost 7 bases and the J gene lost 8 bases, with 15 bases spanning the gap. The CDR3 loop is CASTLWRGDEQFF. DNA for the CDR3: TGTGCCAGCACCCTCTGGAGGGGCGATGAGCAGTTCTTC.

The chain couples TRBV11-3 to TRBJ2-3; D is possibly TRBD1 or TRBD2 (6 bases each). The CDR3 totals 17 residues. CDR1 is SGHNT, CDR2 YENEEA, per germline. V was clipped by 2 bases and J by 3 bases, with 18 bases between them. The CDR3 DNA follows: TGTGCCAGCAGCTTAAGTTGGGGGGCGCGTAGTACAGATACGCAGTATTTT. It translates to CASSLSWGARSTDTQYF.

This clonotype was observed many times. The rearrangement joins TRBV3-1 to TRBJ2-7; 7 bases agree with TRBD2. Germline V gene data show CDR1 as LGHDT and CDR2 as YNNKEL (reference sequence). Trimming at V came to 8 bases and at J to 0 bases, leaving 7 bases not matched to a gene. The CDR3 sequence is 14 residues long. DNA of the CDR3: TGTGCCAGCTCCTGGGGGGACTACTCCTACGAGCAGTACTTC. This codes for CASSWGDYSYEQYF.

This clonotype appeared many times. V gene TRBV3-1 combines with J gene TRBJ2-7; D is uncertain. This CDR3 region has 13 residues. CDR1 and CDR2 (germline): LGHDT, YNNKEL (reference sequence). V was cut by 3 bases and J by 6 bases, with 12 bases left in between. The CDR3 DNA reads as TGTGCCAGCAGCCACCGAAGCAGCTTCGAGCAGTACTTC. The encoded protein is CASSHRSSFEQYF.

This clonotype was seen a few times. The gene calls are TRBV24-1 and TRBJ2-1, with 10 positions matching TRBD1. Losses at the gene ends were 9 bases for V and 5 bases for J; bases not matched to a gene: 12. Germline V gives CDR1 KGHDR, CDR2 SFDVKD. This CDR3 spans 16 amino acids. Here the CDR3 reads CATAKTGTGEDNEQFF. The CDR3, as DNA: TGTGCCACCGCTAAAACCGGGACAGGGGAAGACAATGAGCAGTTCTTC.

In its sample, this clonotype was seen many times. The chain is built from TRBV18 and TRBJ2-7; 7 bases are shared with TRBD2. Trimming at V came to 4 bases and at J to 5 bases, leaving 5 bases not matched to a gene. This CDR3 is built from 13 residues. Germline loops: CDR1 KGHSH, CDR2 LQKENI. The CDR3, as DNA: TGTGCCAGCTCACTGGGGGGGAGGAACGAGCAGTACTTC. It encodes CASSLGGRNEQYF.